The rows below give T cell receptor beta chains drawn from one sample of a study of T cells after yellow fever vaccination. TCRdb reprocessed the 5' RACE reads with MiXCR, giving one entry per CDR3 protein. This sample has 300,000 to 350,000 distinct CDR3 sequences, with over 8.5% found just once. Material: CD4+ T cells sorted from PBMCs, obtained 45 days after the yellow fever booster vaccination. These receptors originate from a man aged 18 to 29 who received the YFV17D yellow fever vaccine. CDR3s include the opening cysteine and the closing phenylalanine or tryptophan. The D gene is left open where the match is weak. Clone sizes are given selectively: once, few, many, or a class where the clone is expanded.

TGTGCCAGCGCTCGGAGGACAGGGGGCACAGATACGCAGTATTTT,CASARRTGGTDTQYF,many,TRBV25-1,TRBD1,15,TRBJ2-3
TGCAGTGCTAGATTACCCTCTAGCGGGGGAGAGACCCAGTACTTC,CSARLPSSGGETQYF,many,TRBV20-1,TRBD2,15,TRBJ2-5
TGTGCCAGCAGCTTAGCCCCGACAGCTACTGAAGCTTTCTTT,CASSLAPTATEAFF,NA,TRBV11-2,NA,14,TRBJ1-1
TGTGCCAGCTCAACTACGTTTCAAGGCATGAATAAGGGCTACACCTTC,CASSTTFQGMNKGYTF,few,TRBV18,NA,16,TRBJ1-2
TGTGCCAGCAGCTTTACTCCGAGCTCCTACGAGCAGTACTTC,CASSFTPSSYEQYF,NA,TRBV5-4,NA,14,TRBJ2-7
TGTGCCAGTAGTGACGGCGGAGCTGGGGCCAACGTCCTGACTTTC,CASSDGGAGANVLTF,few,TRBV19,NA,15,TRBJ2-6
TGTGCCAGTAGTCCCCCGGGAGGGGCGTACCATACGCAGTATTTT,CASSPPGGAYHTQYF,NA,TRBV19,TRBD2,15,TRBJ2-3
TGTGCCAGCAGCTTATCGGCCCAGCTCTCTGGGGCCAACGTCCTGACTTTC,CASSLSAQLSGANVLTF,few,TRBV11-2,NA,17,TRBJ2-6
TGTGCCAGCAGCTTGCGGGGACAGGAGGGTGAAGCTTTCTTT,CASSLRGQEGEAFF,few,TRBV5-6,TRBD1,14,TRBJ1-1
TGTGCCAGCAGCGCAAGGGAGAGGGGACAGGGCTACGAGCAGTACTTC,CASSARERGQGYEQYF,few,TRBV9,TRBD1,16,TRBJ2-7
TGTGCCAGCAGCTTGAATGTGGGGAACACTGAAGCTTTCTTT,CASSLNVGNTEAFF,many,TRBV7-3,NA,14,TRBJ1-1
TGTGCCAGCAGCGTAGCCCCCTCAGGGGGGCGGGGCTACGAGCAGTACTTC,CASSVAPSGGRGYEQYF,NA,TRBV9,NA,17,TRBJ2-7